One sample yielded the 23 T cell receptor beta chains listed below, sequenced in a study of T cells after yellow fever vaccination. MiXCR, applied by TCRdb to the 5' RACE reads, yields one record per CDR3 protein. This sample yields 140,000 to 150,000 distinct CDR3 sequences, of which more than 6.5% are seen a single time; approximately 0.59% belongs to the top ten. The sequences come from CD4+ T cells sorted from PBMCs, collected 10 days after the yellow fever booster vaccination. All receptors come from a young man who received the YFV17D yellow fever vaccine.

This clonotype was observed at least ten times. V gene TRBV5-1 combines with J gene TRBJ2-1, with no clear D. CDR1 is SGHRS, CDR2 YFSETQ, per germline. Trimming stripped 4 bases from V and 5 bases from J, with 10 bases between. CDR3 length equals 13 residues. The CDR3 sequence is CASSATTDNEQFF. The CDR3 bases are TGCGCCAGCAGCGCGACAACTGACAATGAGCAGTTCTTC.

Points on this clonotype: This sequence may be a read error, since a much larger clone differs from it by one base. The V gene is TRBV7-9, the J gene TRBJ2-1, with D perhaps assigned TRBD1 or TRBD2 (5 bases each). The CDR3 is 15 residues long. Germline CDR1 SEHNR, CDR2 FQNEAQ (reference sequence). CDR3 amino acids: CASKEAETWGNVQFF. CDR3 nucleotides: TGTGCCAGCAAGGAGGCGGAGACATGGGGCAATGTGCAGTTCTTC.

As concerns this clonotype: Germline is not matched at one junction end, which may reflect a read error. The chain joins TRBV7-2 to TRBJ2-3; D ambiguous. In germline, CDR1 is SGHTA, CDR2 FQGNSA. The CDR3 consists of 12 residues. The CDR3 reads CASSLSTDTHYF. CDR3 nucleotides: TGTGCCAGCAGCTTGAGCACTGATACGCATTATTTT.

This clonotype was detected ten times or more. CDR3 protein: CSARVGMETQYF. The CDR3 region has the DNA TGCAGTGCTCGCGTTGGGATGGAGACCCAGTACTTC. The chain links TRBV20-1 to TRBJ2-5; no reliable D call. Germline V lookup: CDR1 DFQATT, CDR2 SNEGSKA (reference sequence). The CDR3 consists of 12 residues. Trimming cost V 5 bases and J 5 bases, with 12 bases left between them.

This clonotype was recorded many times. J is TRBJ2-1 and V is TRBV19, with 11 bases that match TRBD2. V dropped 5 bases and J dropped 7; count of bases not matched to a gene: 10. CDR1 is LNHDA and CDR2 is SQIVND in the germline V gene (reference sequence). The CDR3 has 16 amino acids. The CDR3 bases are TGTGCCAGTAGTGCGCTAGGACTAGCGGGTGAGAATGAGCAGTTCTTC. Its protein is CASSALGLAGENEQFF.

The table lists this clonotype with many counts. The rearrangement joins TRBV7-6 to TRBJ2-1; 10 nucleotides line up with TRBD1. Trimming cost V 1 base and J 2 bases; bases outside gene matches: 5. The V gene's germline CDR1 is SGHVS and CDR2 FNYEAQ. The CDR3 totals 17 residues. The CDR3 DNA sequence: TGTGCCAGCAGCTTAGAGACAGGGGGCAGAGCCTACAATGAGCAGTTCTTC. It codes for CASSLETGGRAYNEQFF.

There are many counts of this clonotype. The genes are TRBV7-9 and TRBJ2-4, with 8 bases that match TRBD1. This CDR3 comprises 14 residues. The trim removed 5 bases at V and 6 bases at J, leaving 6 bases unmatched. Germline V gene data show CDR1 as SEHNR and CDR2 as FQNEAQ (reference sequence). CDR3 region: CASSPGQGGNIQYF. CDR3 nucleotide sequence: TGTGCCAGCAGCCCAGGACAGGGTGGAAACATTCAGTACTTC.

This clonotype occurred many times. V and J are TRBV25-1 and TRBJ2-1, with 10 bases matching TRBD2. CDR1 MGHDK and CDR2 SYGVNS come from the germline V gene. The CDR3 totals 13 residues. Trimming removed 9 bases from V and 4 bases from J; junction bases left unmatched: 3. The CDR3 DNA follows: TGTGCCAGTGCGGGACTAGCGTACAATGAGCAGTTCTTC. Translating it yields CASAGLAYNEQFF.

This clonotype is medium-sized. The V gene is TRBV5-6, the J gene TRBJ2-1; D may be TRBD1 (5 bases). The CDR3 totals 11 residues. Germline assignment: CDR1 SGHDT and CDR2 YYEEEE. Trimming removed 7 bases from V and 7 bases from J, with 9 bases in between. The CDR3 nucleotides are TGTGCCAGCCGCCCAGGGAATGAGCAGTTCTTC. Translating gives CASRPGNEQFF.

This clonotype was picked up many times. The V and J genes are TRBV7-8 and TRBJ1-5; no clear D gene. CDR1 and CDR2 (germline): SGHVS, FQNEAQ. Deletions cut 5 bases from V and 2 bases from J, with 13 bases between. The CDR3 is 15 residues long. CDR3 residues: CASSLPGVGNQPQHF. The CDR3 DNA reads TGTGCCAGCAGCCTACCGGGAGTCGGCAATCAGCCCCAGCATTTT. The full variable domain, its missing parts supplied by reference TRBV7-8 and TRBJ1-5, is GAGVSQSPRYKVAKRGQDVALRCDPISGHVSLFWYQQALGQGPEFLTYFQNEAQLDKSGLPSDRFFAERPEGSVSTLKIQRTQQEDSAVYLCASSLPGVGNQPQHFGDGTRLSIL.

This clonotype was counted at least ten times. The J gene is TRBJ2-3, the V gene TRBV6-1; D may be TRBD1 or TRBD2 (6 bases each). The V gene lost 10 bases and the J gene lost 2 bases, with 19 bases spanning the gap. The CDR3 has 15 residues. Per the germline V gene, CDR1 is MNHNS and CDR2 is SASEGT. CDR3 bases: TGTGCCACTCGACTAGGCGGGACACTCACAGATACGCAGTATTTT. It yields the protein CATRLGGTLTDTQYF.

This clonotype was seen more than once but under ten times. The rearrangement links TRBV9 to TRBJ2-1, with 8 bases lining up with TRBD2. V was clipped by 0 bases and J by 5 bases; unmatched bases: 7. The CDR3 spans 16 residues. Germline V gene lookup returns CDR1 SGDLS and CDR2 YYNGEE. CDR3 nucleotide sequence: TGTGCCAGCAGCGTAGCTGCGACTAGCGAAAACAATGAGCAGTTCTTC. Amino acid sequence: CASSVAATSENNEQFF.

This clonotype was detected many times. The gene calls are TRBV6-2 or TRBV6-3 and TRBJ1-2; no clear D. The CDR3 extends over 13 amino acids. Germline V lookup: CDR1 MNHEY, CDR2 SVGEGT. The germline V and J ends were trimmed by 2 bases and 2 bases, with 6 bases remaining between them. The CDR3 spells CASSYTRNYGYTF. The CDR3 DNA sequence: TGTGCCAGCAGTTACACCAGAAACTATGGCTACACCTTC.

V gene TRBV5-5 combines with J gene TRBJ1-5, with D possibly matching TRBD1 (6 bases). V lost 5 bases to trimming and J lost 4 bases, with 16 bases between them. The CDR3 is 15 amino acids. The germline CDR1 and CDR2 sequences are SGHKS and YYEKEE (reference sequence). The DNA for the CDR3 is TGTGCCAGCAGGCGATCGGGGGCTTTGAATCAGCCCCAGCATTTT. It translates to CASRRSGALNQPQHF.

This clonotype was seen a few times. The chain has TRBV4-3 and TRBJ2-1, with D possibly TRBD2 on 5 matching bases. CDR1 and CDR2 from the germline V gene are LGHNA and YSLEER. This CDR3 has 13 amino acids. V lost 0 bases and J lost 15, with 15 bases in between. The CDR3 DNA follows: TGCGCCAGCAGCCAAGATCTAGCCTCTAGTCCGTTCTTC. This translates into CASSQDLASSPFF.

This clonotype has ten or more counts. This rearrangement joins TRBV27 to TRBJ2-1; D is undetermined. Per the germline V gene, CDR1 is MNHEY and CDR2 is SMNVEV (reference sequence). Between the trimmed V and J ends, which lost 8 bases and 0 bases, there was a span of 14 bases. CDR3 length equals 15 residues. The CDR3 loop reads CASSLDWSSYNEQFF. The DNA for the CDR3 is TGTGCCAGCTCCCTAGACTGGAGCTCCTACAATGAGCAGTTCTTC.

This clonotype was counted between two and nine times. CDR3 sequence (DNA): TGTGCCAGCAGCGGCAGACTAGTTTCAGATACGCAGTATTTT. Translation: CASSGRLVSDTQYF. This sequence joins TRBV7-8 and TRBJ2-3; D may be TRBD2 (6 bases). Trimming left V 5 bases short and J 4 bases short, with 13 bases between. Germline CDR1 and CDR2: SGHVS and FQNEAQ. This CDR3 is 14 amino acids long. Based on the CDR3 plus reference TRBV7-8 and TRBJ2-3, the full variable domain is GAGVSQSPRYKVAKRGQDVALRCDPISGHVSLFWYQQALGQGPEFLTYFQNEAQLDKSGLPSDRFFAERPEGSVSTLKIQRTQQEDSAVYLCASSGRLVSDTQYFGPGTRLTVL.

This clonotype appeared many times. The junction departs from the called germline gene at one end, perhaps through a read error. The DNA for the CDR3 is TGTGCTAGCAGCTTTAGCGGAACTAGTAGCGATGAGCAGTTCTTC. Amino acids: CASSFSGTSSDEQFF. The chain has TRBV7-7 and TRBJ2-1, with D perhaps matching TRBD2 (6 bases). CDR1 is SSHAT and CDR2 is FNYEAQ in the germline V gene (reference sequence). CDR3 length: 15 residues. The full variable domain, completed using reference TRBV7-7 and TRBJ2-1, is GAGVSQSPRYKVTKRGQDVTLRCDPISSHATLYWYQQALGQGPEFLTYFNYEAQPDKSGLPSDRFSAERPEGSISTLTIQRTEQRDSAMYRCASSFSGTSSDEQFFGPGTRLTVL.

About this clonotype: Being one base from a much bigger clone, this may be a read error. This chain joins TRBV11-2 and TRBJ2-5; possible D gene TRBD1, 5 bases. V shed 0 bases and J shed 5 bases, with 13 bases lying between them. This CDR3 spans 15 amino acids. The germline V gene encodes CDR1 SGHAT and CDR2 FQNNGV. CDR3 DNA: TGTGCCAGCAGCTTAGAAGGCAGGGAATGTGAGACCCAGTACTTC. Encoded protein: CASSLEGRECETQYF.

The table lists this clonotype with many counts. V gene TRBV20-1 combines with J gene TRBJ2-7; D may be TRBD1 (6 bases). The CDR3 contains 12 residues. In germline, CDR1 is DFQATT, CDR2 SNEGSKA (reference sequence). The V gene lost 7 bases and the J gene lost 4 bases, with 14 bases spanning the gap. DNA of the CDR3: TGCAGTGTGGGGCAGGGGAAATACGAGCAGTACTTC. Translated, it gives CSVGQGKYEQYF.

In this sample, this clonotype turned up many times. CDR3: CASRAQSVLEQYF. The DNA of the CDR3 is TGTGCCAGCAGAGCACAATCGGTCCTCGAGCAGTACTTC. V usage is TRBV27 and J usage is TRBJ2-7; D is ambiguous. The CDR3 is 13 amino acids. Trimming pared 6 bases from V and 6 bases from J, leaving 15 bases between. In germline, CDR1 is MNHEY, CDR2 SMNVEV (reference sequence).

This clonotype has only a few counts. V is TRBV4-3 and J is TRBJ2-1; D gene unclear. CDR3 length: 17 amino acids. Trimming removed 4 bases from V and 0 bases from J, with 16 bases in between. Germline V gene sequence: CDR1 LGHNA, CDR2 YSLEER. The CDR3 here is CASSPPSAVSSYNEQFF. The CDR3, as DNA: TGCGCCAGCAGCCCCCCCAGCGCCGTCAGCTCCTACAATGAGCAGTTCTTC.

This clonotype was found many times. The chain couples TRBV12-3 or TRBV12-4 to TRBJ2-5; D uncertain. V was shortened by 4 bases and J by 4 bases, with 10 bases between the two germline ends. CDR3 size: 13 residues. CDR3 bases: TGTGCCAGCAGTTGGCGAGTTGGAGAGACCCAGTACTTC. Residues: CASSWRVGETQYF.